This T cell receptor (beta chain) was obtained from a study of T cell responses to AZD1222 COVID-19 vaccine. Study-level background: Second doses were pooled across both intervals (about 4 or about 12 weeks). Overall study findings and caveats: Vaccination with two AZD1222 doses was followed by a rise in Spike-specific TCR breadth and depth.

TCRdb keeps only in-frame clones here, not all; method: immunoSEQ multiplex PCR. The repertoire consists of 100,000 to 150,000 clones, with approximately 90% occurring once and the leading ten covering about 7%. Of note for this clone: Its antigen is not known.

Trimming took 4 bases from V and 3 from J, leaving 14 bases between them. Germline V CDR1 and CDR2: SGHKS, YYEKEE (reference sequence). The CDR3 consists of 15 residues. The chain links TRBV5-5 to TRBJ2-1; maybe TRBD2 (6 bases). Sequencing was performed on peripheral blood, taken on day 0 of AZD1222 vaccination. The receptor comes from an adult in good health. The CDR3 is CASSHAGSSYNEQFF. The CDR3 region has the DNA TGTGCCAGCAGCCATGCCGGGAGCAGCTACAATGAGCAGTTCTTC.